The TCR beta chain described here comes from a study of T-cell memory formation after mild COVID-19 (dated by TCRdb to the early 2020s). Looking at the study overall: TCR sequence clusters from the two donors were largely donor specific. Longitudinal TCRalpha and TCRbeta repertoire sequencing tracked T-cell clones expanding and contracting after mild COVID-19 in two donors. The cohort was made up of two young adult volunteers, one female and one male, who were previously healthy. The study at large found these results: SARS-CoV-2 specificity was not confirmed for the second-wave clones peaking on day 37. Some responding clones were found in pre-infection memory, which suggests that pre-existing cross-reactive memory T cells took part in the SARS-CoV-2 response. Clones that contracted from day 15 to 85 showed balanced CD4/CD8 phenotypes, whereas a second wave of clones that expanded from day 15 to 37 leaned towards CD4+. Only a couple of mild cases were covered by the study, and larger cohorts that include severe cases with pre-infection samples were considered necessary. Contracting CD4+ clones appeared mostly in the CM and EM memory subsets, whereas CD8+ clones were enriched in EMRA.

This clonotype was seen a handful of times. Its antigen specificity is not known. It has no much larger one-base neighbor in the sample; base qualities were not kept. Ficoll-Paque density gradient centrifugation was the method used to isolate PBMCs. Spanning cysteine to phenylalanine, the CDR3 consists of 13 amino acids. The read is trimmed to its CDR3 DNA, 39 bases read in frame from base 1. V loses 5 bases, J loses 7 bases, and the germline ends lie 15 bases apart. CDR1 and CDR2 were assigned from the germline V gene as SGHAT and FQNNGV. The instrument given in TCRdb is Illumina NovaSeq 6000. Using 5'RACE with constant-segment primers, TCRalpha and TCRbeta cDNA libraries were constructed, with sample barcodes and unique molecular identifiers added in the process. RNA was extracted from every sample with Trizol reagent. The libraries were amplified in two PCR steps, and the second step added a second sample barcode and Illumina TruSeq adapters. Sequencing of the libraries was done on an Illumina NovaSeq, producing 2 x 150 bp paired-end reads. The original methods were these. With migec v1.2.7, reads were demultiplexed and then collapsed into UMI-guided consensus sequences. Using mixcr v2.1.11, the UMI consensuses were aligned to TRA and TRB V and J templates and assembled into clonotypes. A clonotype was counted as expanded or contracted only when both edgeR and NoisET called the clonotype significant, with the noise models trained on biological replicates. edgeR calls used a false discovery rate-adjusted p below 0.01 and a log2 fold-change threshold of 1. As an exploratory analysis of dynamics, max-normalized trajectories of the 1000 most abundant clonotypes were examined by PCA with hierarchical clustering. The CD4 or CD8 phenotype of responding clones was assigned using the separately sequenced CD4+ and CD8+ repertoires. The raw public data were reprocessed by TCRdb itself: fastp quality trimming at Q25, MiXCR clonotype calling, in-frame beta chains only. Merged by CDR3 protein, the rows form single entries marked with the most common genes and DNA. These V and J calls derive from TCRdb rather than the authors' analysis. The sample table contains 240,000 or so distinct CDR3 sequences; only one count was recorded for over 8.5% of them. The ten largest account for roughly a fifth of the sample.

The rearrangement joined TRBV11-2 to TRBJ2-7; a weak D assignment points to TRBD1 (6 bases agree). This TCR derives from a man aged 18 to 30 who had mild COVID-19 (a few samples of this study predate the infection). The sample titles of this study are shuffled in the database, so cell type and time point are left out; the donor was told from shared clones. Sample: PBMCs or a T cell subset sorted from them (not recorded which). The sequence in DNA is TGTGCCAGCAGCCTAGGCCCACAGGGAGAGCAGTACTTC. It codes for CASSLGPQGEQYF.